A selection of T cell receptor beta chains follows, all from one sample in a study of T cells expressing NK-cell markers. TCRdb reprocessed the 5' RACE reads, keeping one entry per CDR3 protein, no DNA. This repertoire includes about 390,000 distinct CDR3 sequences. Sequencing used blood T cells: a sorted CD56 or NKG2C T cell subset, CD4+ or CD8+ T cells, or bulk PBMC T cells (not recorded which). These receptors were obtained from a woman aged 50 to 60 in good health. Each CDR3 is given with its conserved first and last residue.

V	J	CDR3
TRBV12-3/TRBV12-4	TRBJ2-1	CASRVTSGVYNEQFF
TRBV12-3/TRBV12-4	TRBJ2-2	CASSSDLRGYGELFF
TRBV19	TRBJ2-3	CASGDLADGTDTQYF
TRBV29-1	TRBJ2-2	CSVAGLAGHTGELFF
TRBV27	TRBJ2-7	CASSLGGVTVYEQYF
TRBV12-3/TRBV12-4	TRBJ1-5	CASSNRDRYQPQHF
TRBV5-1	TRBJ2-4	CASSLLAGVAKNIQYF
TRBV6-5	TRBJ1-5	CASAREGNQPQHF
TRBV6-2/TRBV6-3	TRBJ2-3	CASRTGTRTFDTQYF
TRBV9	TRBJ2-7	CASSVGLGLTYEQYF
TRBV11-2	TRBJ2-2	CASSSGVLVTGELFF
TRBV6-1	TRBJ2-7	CASSEAGARSYEQYF
TRBV3-1	TRBJ2-7	CASSRPHLSGSSGEQYF
TRBV10-1	TRBJ2-2	CASSEIPGELFF
TRBV12-3/TRBV12-4	TRBJ2-1	CASSLGTLVGNDNEQFF
TRBV4-1	TRBJ2-2	CASSQVGQPPGGELFF